One and the same sample provided the 15 T cell receptor beta chains below, sequenced in a study of shared clonotypes between healthy human individuals. Libraries were prepared by immunoSEQ multiplex PCR; TCRdb keeps only in-frame clonotypes and omits some of them. The sample has about 2.4 million clones; 93% are singletons. Input material: naive CD4+ T cells from PBMCs. The sample's subset: CD45RA+ positively selected. The receptor set was obtained from a man aged 18 to 29 in good health. Some clones in this sample may be carry-over from other donors' samples.

The CDR3 region has the DNA TGTGCCAGCAGCGGACTAGGGGAAATGAACACTGAAGCTTTCTTT. Protein: CASSGLGEMNTEAFF. This chain connects TRBV5-6 to TRBJ1-1, with D tentatively TRBD1 (5 bases). Germline values: CDR1 SGHDT, CDR2 YYEEEE. This CDR3 has 15 amino acids. V was shortened by 4 bases and J by 0 bases, with 13 bases between the two germline ends.

This chain connects TRBV29-1 to TRBJ2-5; weak D call: TRBD2 (6 bases). CDR3 length: 14 amino acids. V was cut by 5 bases and J by 5 bases, with 18 bases left in between. The germline V gene encodes CDR1 SQVTM and CDR2 ANQGSEA. The CDR3 nucleotides read TGCAGCGTTTCGTACGGGGGTGGAGCGGAGACCCAGTACTTC. As protein: CSVSYGGGAETQYF. Full variable domain (outside the CDR3, taken from reference TRBV29-1 and TRBJ2-5): SAVISQKPSRDICQRGTSLTIQCQVDSQVTMMFWYRQQPGQSLTLIATANQGSEATYESGFVIDKFPISRPNLTFSTLTVSNMSPEDSSIYLCSVSYGGGAETQYFGPGTRLLVL.

This chain connects TRBV11-1 to TRBJ2-5; a possible D gene is TRBD2 (6 bases). This CDR3 contains 17 residues. The germline V gene has CDR1 SGHAT and CDR2 FQDESV (reference sequence). Deletions cut 5 bases from V and 0 bases from J, with 19 bases between. This chain's CDR3 is CASSTHLGGTYQETQYF. CDR3 DNA sequence: TGTGCCAGCAGCACCCACCTTGGGGGGACGTACCAAGAGACCCAGTACTTC. The full variable domain, with the rest looked up from reference TRBV11-1 and TRBJ2-5, is EAEVAQSPRYKITEKSQAVAFWCDPISGHATLYWYRQILGQGPELLVQFQDESVVDDSQLPKDRFSAERLKGVDSTLKIQPAELGDSAMYLCASSTHLGGTYQETQYFGPGTRLLVL.

The genes are TRBV18 and TRBJ2-3; 7 nucleotides agree with TRBD2. Germline CDR1 is KGHSH and CDR2 is LQKENI. The V and J ends lost 1 base and 4 bases, in that order; junction bases with no gene match: 5. The CDR3 covers 15 residues. DNA of the CDR3: TGTGCCAGCTCACCACTTGCGGGAGTAGCAGATACGCAGTATTTT. It codes for CASSPLAGVADTQYF.

The chain carries TRBV19 and TRBJ1-2; no clear D gene. Deletions cut 6 bases from V and 3 bases from J, with 8 bases between. The CDR3 is 12 amino acids. Looked up from germline, CDR1 is LNHDA and CDR2 is SQIVND (reference sequence). The chain's CDR3 is CASSSGDYGYTF. The CDR3 DNA sequence: TGTGCCAGTAGCTCTGGGGACTATGGCTACACCTTC.

This chain uses TRBV11-2 with TRBJ1-1; a possible D gene is TRBD1 (6 bases). The ends were cut back, 1 base at V and 1 base at J, with 10 bases in the middle. The V gene's germline CDR1 is SGHAT and CDR2 FQNNGV. The CDR3 has 15 amino acids. The CDR3 DNA reads TGTGCCAGCAGCTTAGTTGGCAGGGGGAACACTGAAGCTTTCTTT. Amino acid sequence: CASSLVGRGNTEAFF.

The chain joins TRBV19 to TRBJ2-5, with TRBD2 as a possible D gene (5 bases). V lost 5 bases, J lost 9 bases, and 19 bases lay in between. The CDR3 sequence is 14 residues long. Germline values: CDR1 LNHDA, CDR2 SQIVND (reference sequence). CDR3 protein: CASSLTYTSGSQYF. Written as DNA, the CDR3 is TGTGCCAGTAGTCTAACTTATACGTCGGGGTCCCAGTACTTC. The variable domain in full, with the rest retrieved from reference TRBV19 and TRBJ2-5, is DGGITQSPKYLFRKEGQNVTLSCEQNLNHDAMYWYRQDPGQGLRLIYYSQIVNDFQKGDIAEGYSVSREKKESFPLTVTSAQKNPTAFYLCASSLTYTSGSQYFGPGTRLLVL.

This chain connects TRBV19 to TRBJ2-2, with D perhaps TRBD2 (5 bases). V lost 5 bases, J lost 5 bases, and 15 bases lay in between. The CDR3 spans 15 residues. Germline CDR1 LNHDA, CDR2 SQIVND (reference sequence). The CDR3 region has the DNA TGTGCCAGTAGTGTCAGCGGTCTGGGGACCGGGGAGCTGTTTTTT. Protein sequence: CASSVSGLGTGELFF.

The chain uses TRBV19 and TRBJ2-1, with 9 bases lining up with TRBD2. CDR1 and CDR2 (germline): LNHDA, SQIVND (reference sequence). The CDR3 sequence is 21 residues long. Losses at the gene ends were 4 bases for V and 8 bases for J; bases not matched to a gene: 27. The CDR3 region is CASSKVWDWVLAGRPSDEQFF. Written as DNA, the CDR3 is TGTGCCAGTAGTAAAGTGTGGGATTGGGTCCTAGCGGGACGACCCAGCGATGAGCAGTTCTTC.

This clone came up once. This sequence joins TRBV9 and TRBJ2-2; 7 bases match TRBD2. Looked up from germline, CDR1 is SGDLS and CDR2 is YYNGEE. CDR3 length: 14 amino acids. With V trimmed by 4 bases and J by 7 bases, 7 bases remained unmatched. The CDR3 is CASSSLGGIGELFF. CDR3 nucleotides: TGTGCCAGCAGCTCACTCGGGGGGATCGGGGAGCTGTTTTTT.

V is TRBV7-9 and J is TRBJ1-1; 9 bases line up with TRBD1. The CDR3 spans 17 residues. Germline loops: CDR1 SEHNR, CDR2 FQNEAQ (reference sequence). After removal of 5 bases from V and 0 bases from J, the junction contained 10 bases not matched to a gene. CDR3 in DNA: TGTGCCAGCAGCGCGGGGACAGGGAAAGGGATGAACACTGAAGCTTTCTTT. Amino acid sequence: CASSAGTGKGMNTEAFF.

The J gene is TRBJ2-1, the V gene TRBV5-1; 9 bases are shared with TRBD1. J lost 3 bases, V lost 4 bases, and 8 bases had no gene match. Germline V gene sequence: CDR1 SGHRS, CDR2 YFSETQ. The CDR3 is 16 amino acids. CDR3 protein: CASSRPGTGYYNEQFF. The DNA for the CDR3 is TGCGCCAGCAGCAGACCCGGGACAGGGTACTACAATGAGCAGTTCTTC.

On this clone: The identical CDR3 is also encoded by other nucleotide sequences in the sample. This chain connects TRBV6-1 to TRBJ2-1; possible D gene TRBD1, 5 bases. V was clipped by 7 bases and J by 0 bases, with 7 bases between them. Germline lookup yields CDR1 MNHNS and CDR2 SASEGT. This CDR3 comprises 13 residues. The CDR3 DNA follows: TGTGCCAGCACCAGGGACTCCTACAATGAGCAGTTCTTC. This translates into CASTRDSYNEQFF.

A word on this clone: This sample includes further DNA sequences coding for the same CDR3. The CDR3 sequence: CASSLVPDQPQHF. The DNA for the CDR3 is TGCGCCAGCAGCTTGGTCCCAGACCAGCCCCAGCATTTT. The chain couples TRBV5-1 to TRBJ1-5; D not resolved. The V gene lost 0 bases and the J gene lost 7 bases, with 8 bases spanning the gap. The CDR3 length is 13 residues. Germline V gene sequence: CDR1 SGHRS, CDR2 YFSETQ.

The chain has TRBV7-9 and TRBJ1-2; D is ambiguous. V was trimmed by 5 bases and J by 8 bases, leaving 21 bases between them. CDR3 size: 15 residues. Germline CDR1 and CDR2: SEHNR and FQNEAQ (reference sequence). The CDR3 DNA reads as TGTGCCAGCAGCCCCCACGGGCCTCCGAGTGAGGGCTACACCTTC. Translated: CASSPHGPPSEGYTF.